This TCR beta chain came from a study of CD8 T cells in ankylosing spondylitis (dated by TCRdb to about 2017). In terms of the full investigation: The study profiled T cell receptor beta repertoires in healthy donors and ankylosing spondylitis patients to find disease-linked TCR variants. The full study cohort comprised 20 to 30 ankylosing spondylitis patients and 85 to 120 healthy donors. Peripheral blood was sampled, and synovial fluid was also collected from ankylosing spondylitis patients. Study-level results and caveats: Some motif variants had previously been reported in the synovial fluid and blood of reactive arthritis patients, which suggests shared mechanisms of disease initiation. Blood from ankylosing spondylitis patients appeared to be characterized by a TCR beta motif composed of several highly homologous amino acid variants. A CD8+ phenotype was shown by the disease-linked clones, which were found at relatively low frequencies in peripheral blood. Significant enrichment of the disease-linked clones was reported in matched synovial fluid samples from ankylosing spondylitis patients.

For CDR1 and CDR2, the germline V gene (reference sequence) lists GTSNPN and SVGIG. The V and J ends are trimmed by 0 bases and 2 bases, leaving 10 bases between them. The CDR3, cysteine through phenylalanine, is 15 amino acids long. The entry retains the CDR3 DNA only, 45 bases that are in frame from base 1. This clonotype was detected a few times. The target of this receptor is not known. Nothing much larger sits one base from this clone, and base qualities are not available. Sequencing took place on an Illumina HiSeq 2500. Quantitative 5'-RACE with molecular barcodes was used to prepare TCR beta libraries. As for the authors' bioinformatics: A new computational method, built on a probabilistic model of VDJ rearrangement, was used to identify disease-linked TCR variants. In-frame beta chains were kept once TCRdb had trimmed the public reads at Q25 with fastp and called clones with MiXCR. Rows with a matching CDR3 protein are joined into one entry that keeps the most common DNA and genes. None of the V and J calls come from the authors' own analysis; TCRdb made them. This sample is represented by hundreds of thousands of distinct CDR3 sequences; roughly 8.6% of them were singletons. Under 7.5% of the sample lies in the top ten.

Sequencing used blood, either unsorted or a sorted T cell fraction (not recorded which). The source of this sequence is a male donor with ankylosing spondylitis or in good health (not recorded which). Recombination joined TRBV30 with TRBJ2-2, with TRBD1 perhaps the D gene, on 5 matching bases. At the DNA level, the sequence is TGTGCCTGGAGTGTGGGGCAGATAAACACCGGGGAGCTGTTTTTT. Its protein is CAWSVGQINTGELFF. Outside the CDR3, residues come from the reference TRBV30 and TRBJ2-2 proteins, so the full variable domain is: SQTIHQWPATLVQPVGSPLSLECTVEGTSNPNLYWYRQAAGRGLQLLFYSVGIGQISSEVPQNLSASRPQDRQFILSSKKLLLSDSGFYLCAWSVGQINTGELFFGEGSRLTVL.